This T cell receptor beta chain stems from a study of CD8 T cells in Susac syndrome. Overall study results and limits: Expansion of clones was not seen in the CD4+ T cell repertoires of Susac syndrome.

The CDR3 sequence is 15 residues long. The V and J ends lost 2 bases and 7 bases, in that order; junction bases with no gene match: 4. The germline CDR1 and CDR2 sequences are SGHTA and FQGNSA. RNA in amounts of roughly 0.5 to 1 ug was reverse transcribed with random hexamers. TCRdb passed the immunoSEQ multiplex PCR reads through MiXCR, listing each CDR3 protein once. The sample gives 170,000 or so distinct CDR3 sequences, around 94% of which show up once; more than 0.095% is in the top ten. As for this clonotype: The antigen remains undetermined.

The receptor's source is a human donor with Susac syndrome. Material: CD4+ T cells from PBMCs. The V gene is TRBV7-2, the J gene TRBJ1-6; 8 bases align to TRBD1. CDR3 protein: CASSLNRGGNSPLHF. The CDR3 nucleotides are TGTGCCAGCAGCTTAAACAGGGGGGGAAATTCACCCCTCCACTTT.